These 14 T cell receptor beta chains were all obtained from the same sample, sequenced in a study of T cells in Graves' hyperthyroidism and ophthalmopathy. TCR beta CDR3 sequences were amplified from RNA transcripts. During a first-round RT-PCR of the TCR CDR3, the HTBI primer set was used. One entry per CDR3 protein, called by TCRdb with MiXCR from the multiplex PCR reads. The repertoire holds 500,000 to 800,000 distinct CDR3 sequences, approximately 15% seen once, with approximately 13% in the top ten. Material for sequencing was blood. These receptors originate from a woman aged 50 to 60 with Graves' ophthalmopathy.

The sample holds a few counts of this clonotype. The CDR3 here is CASDVDKQSQYF. DNA for the CDR3: TGTGCCAGCGACGTGGACAAGCAGTCGCAGTATTTT. The chain carries TRBV12-3 or TRBV12-4 and TRBJ2-3, with TRBD1 as a possible D gene (5 bases). Trimming cost V 8 bases and J 10 bases, with 16 bases left between them. The CDR3 spans 12 residues.

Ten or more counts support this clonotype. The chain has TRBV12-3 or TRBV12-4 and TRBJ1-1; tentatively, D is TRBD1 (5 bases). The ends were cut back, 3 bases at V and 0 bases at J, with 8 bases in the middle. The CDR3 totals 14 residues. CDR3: CASSLRQLNTEAFF. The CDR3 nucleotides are TGTGCCAGCAGTTTGCGACAGTTGAACACTGAAGCTTTCTTT.

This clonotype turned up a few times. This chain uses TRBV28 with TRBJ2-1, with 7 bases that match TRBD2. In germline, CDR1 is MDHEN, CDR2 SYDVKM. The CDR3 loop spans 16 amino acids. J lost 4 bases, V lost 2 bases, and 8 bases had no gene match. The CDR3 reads CASSLGDWRGYNEQFF. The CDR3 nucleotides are TGTGCCAGCAGTTTAGGGGACTGGCGGGGGTACAATGAGCAGTTCTTC.

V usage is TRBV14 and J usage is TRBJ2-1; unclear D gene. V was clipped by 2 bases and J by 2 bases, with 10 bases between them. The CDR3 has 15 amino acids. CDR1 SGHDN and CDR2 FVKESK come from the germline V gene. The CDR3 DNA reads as TGTGCCAGCAGCCAATTCTCCTCCACCTACAATGAGCAGTTCTTC. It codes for CASSQFSSTYNEQFF.

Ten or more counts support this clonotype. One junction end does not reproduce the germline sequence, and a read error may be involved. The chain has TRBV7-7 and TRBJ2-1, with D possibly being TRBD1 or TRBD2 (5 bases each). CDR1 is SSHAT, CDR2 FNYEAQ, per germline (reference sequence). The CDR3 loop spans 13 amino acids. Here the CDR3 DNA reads TGTGCTAGCAGCCGGGACCGCTACAATGAGCAGTTCTTC. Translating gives CASSRDRYNEQFF.

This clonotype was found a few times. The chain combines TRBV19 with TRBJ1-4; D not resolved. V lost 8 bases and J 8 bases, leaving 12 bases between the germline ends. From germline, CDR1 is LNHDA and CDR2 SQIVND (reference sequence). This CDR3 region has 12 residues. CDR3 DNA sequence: TGTGCCAGTTCGGGTCTCTTGGAAAAACTGTTTTTT. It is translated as CASSGLLEKLFF.

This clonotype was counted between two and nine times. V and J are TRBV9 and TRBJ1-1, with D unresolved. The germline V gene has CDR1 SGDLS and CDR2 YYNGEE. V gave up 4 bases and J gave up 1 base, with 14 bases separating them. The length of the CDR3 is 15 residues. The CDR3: CASSPLANPNTEAFF. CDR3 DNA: TGTGCCAGCAGCCCCTTGGCAAATCCGAACACTGAAGCTTTCTTT.

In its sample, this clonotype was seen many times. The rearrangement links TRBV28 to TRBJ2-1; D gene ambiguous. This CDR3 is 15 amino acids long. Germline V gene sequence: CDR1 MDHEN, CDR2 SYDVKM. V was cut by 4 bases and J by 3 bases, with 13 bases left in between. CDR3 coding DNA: TGTGCCAGCAGTTCCCCGATGGCCTTCTACAATGAGCAGTTCTTC. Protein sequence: CASSSPMAFYNEQFF.

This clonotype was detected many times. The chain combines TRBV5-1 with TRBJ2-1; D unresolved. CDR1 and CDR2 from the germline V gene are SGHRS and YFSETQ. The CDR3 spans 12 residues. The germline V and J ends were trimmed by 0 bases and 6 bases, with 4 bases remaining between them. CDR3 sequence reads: CASSLVTNEQFF. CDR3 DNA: TGCGCCAGCAGCTTGGTTACCAATGAGCAGTTCTTC.

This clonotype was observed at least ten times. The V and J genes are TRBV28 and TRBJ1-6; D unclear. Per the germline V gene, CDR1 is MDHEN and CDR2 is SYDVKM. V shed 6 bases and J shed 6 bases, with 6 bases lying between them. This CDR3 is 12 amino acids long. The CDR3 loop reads CASSPRNSPLHF. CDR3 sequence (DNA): TGTGCCAGCAGCCCTCGTAATTCACCCCTCCACTTT.

The CDR3 protein is CASSQVMKRASTDTQYF. CDR3 nucleotide sequence: TGCGCCAGCAGCCAAGTGATGAAGCGGGCTAGCACAGATACGCAGTATTTT. The chain has TRBV4-3 and TRBJ2-3; D perhaps matches TRBD2 (6 bases). The CDR3 runs to 17 residues. Germline CDR1 reads LGHNA; CDR2 reads YSLEER. V shed 1 base and J shed 0 bases, with 14 bases lying between them.

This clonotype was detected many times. The CDR3 sequence: CASSLGQATF. CDR3 DNA sequence: TGTGCCAGCAGCTTAGGGCAGGCGACCTTC. V gene TRBV7-2 combines with J gene TRBJ1-2; D unclear. Deletions cut 1 base from V and 14 bases from J, with 8 bases between. Per the germline V gene, CDR1 is SGHTA and CDR2 is FQGNSA. The CDR3 covers 10 residues.

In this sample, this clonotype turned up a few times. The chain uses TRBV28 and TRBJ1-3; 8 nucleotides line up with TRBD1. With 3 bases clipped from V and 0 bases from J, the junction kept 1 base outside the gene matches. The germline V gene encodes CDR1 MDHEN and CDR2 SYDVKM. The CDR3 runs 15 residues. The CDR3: CASSFTGGSGNTIYF. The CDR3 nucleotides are TGTGCCAGCAGTTTCACAGGGGGCTCTGGAAACACCATATATTTT. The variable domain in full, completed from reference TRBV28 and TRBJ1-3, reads DVKVTQSSRYLVKRTGEKVFLECVQDMDHENMFWYRQDPGLGLRLIYFSYDVKMKEKGDIPEGYSVSREKKERFSLILESASTNQTSMYLCASSFTGGSGNTIYFGEGSWLTVV.

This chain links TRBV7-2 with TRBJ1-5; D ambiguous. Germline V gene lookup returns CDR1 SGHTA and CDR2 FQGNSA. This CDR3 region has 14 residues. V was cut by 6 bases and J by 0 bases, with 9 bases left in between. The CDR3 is CASRPAGSNQPQHF. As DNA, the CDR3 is TGTGCCAGCAGACCGGCAGGTAGCAATCAGCCCCAGCATTTT.